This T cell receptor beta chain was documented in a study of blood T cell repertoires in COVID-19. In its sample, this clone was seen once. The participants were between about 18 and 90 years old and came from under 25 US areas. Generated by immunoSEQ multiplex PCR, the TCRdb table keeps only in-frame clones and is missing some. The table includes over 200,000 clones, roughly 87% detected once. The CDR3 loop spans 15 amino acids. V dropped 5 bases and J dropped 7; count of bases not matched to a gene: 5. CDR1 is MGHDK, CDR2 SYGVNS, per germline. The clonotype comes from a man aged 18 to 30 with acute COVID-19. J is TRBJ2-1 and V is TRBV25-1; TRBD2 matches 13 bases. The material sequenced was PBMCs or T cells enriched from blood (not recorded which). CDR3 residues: CASSPPGLAGNEQFF. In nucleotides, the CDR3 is TGTGCCAGCAGTCCACCGGGACTAGCGGGAAATGAGCAGTTCTTC.